This record concerns one T cell receptor (beta chain) sequence. Its antigen is still unknown. The germline V gene has CDR1 SNHLY and CDR2 FYNNEI. The CDR3 totals 19 residues. The V segment lost 6 bases and the J segment 0 bases; nucleotides outside the gene matches: 13. This specimen comes from a study of beta chain features in type 1 diabetes. Of the isolated RNA, all was reverse transcribed, and so the sequenced material was expressed TCRB transcripts. Repertoires were generated with immunoSEQ multiplex PCR, while TCRdb's copy carries only in-frame clones and drops some. Of about 150,000 clones in the sample, around a tenth were seen once. The single heparinised draw taken from each donor contained around 110 mL of blood on average. Markers CD45RO/CCR7/CD25/CD127/CD95/CD27 served to sort CD4+ naive, central memory, regulatory and stem cell-like memory cells. Study-wide results and limits: Among all four CD4+ subsets, Type 1 diabetes patients had TCRB CDR3s that were moderately but significantly shorter.

The clonotype was recovered from a man aged 18-30 years in good health. Sequenced material: central memory CD4+ T cells from blood. The V gene is TRBV2, the J gene TRBJ2-1, with 11 bases identical to TRBD2. CDR3 loop: CASRQRRLAGSSSYNEQFF. CDR3 DNA sequence: TGTGCCAGCAGACAGAGAAGACTAGCGGGGTCGAGCTCCTACAATGAGCAGTTCTTC.